This T cell receptor beta chain was profiled in a study of T cell repertoires in cytomegalovirus infection. Study information: The authors relied on CMV epitopes, both recently identified HLA-C-restricted and well-studied HLA-B-restricted. General observations from the study: It was HLA-C-restricted CMV-specific TCR beta clonotypes that dominated the response ex vivo.

As regards this clonotype: Its antigen is unidentified.

TCRdb re-derived calls from the reads in MiXCR, one entry per CDR3 protein. The sample records 450,000 to 550,000 distinct CDR3 sequences, roughly 46% being singletons. The sample consisted of cultured PBMCs, taken from culture after CMV antigen stimulation. This receptor was obtained from a human donor in good health (CMV status not recorded). Some clones in this sample may be carry-over from other donors' samples.

CDR3 sequence (DNA): TGTGCCAGCAGCTTACAGGAGACAAACATGAACACTGAAGCTTTCTTT. Translating it yields CASSLQETNMNTEAFF. The chain has TRBV7-8 and TRBJ1-1; D is uncertain. This CDR3 contains 16 residues. V lost 2 bases to trimming and J lost 0 bases, with 13 bases between them. The V gene's germline CDR1 is SGHVS and CDR2 FQNEAQ.